Listed below are T cell receptor beta chains from one sample, sequenced in a study of control samples from healthy donors and cancer patients. Data came from immunoSEQ multiplex PCR; TCRdb stores just in-frame clones and leaves some out. This sample has 80,000 or so clones, with about nine tenths found just once. Sequencing was carried out using blood. Receptor source: a man between 50 and 59 years old in good health. Both conserved end residues are part of each CDR3. A D gene is named only where the DNA matches it firmly. Rows may omit the clone size; those that give it use once, few, many or a size class.

abundance	d_gene	v_gene	j_gene	CDR3aa	CDR3nt
few	TRBD1	TRBV2	TRBJ1-5	CASSKTGTGNQPQHF	TGTGCCAGCAGTAAAACCGGGACAGGGAATCAGCCCCAGCATTTT
-	-	TRBV29-1	TRBJ1-2	CSVTENYGYTF	TGCAGCGTTACAGAGAACTATGGCTACACCTTC
-	-	TRBV24-1	TRBJ1-1	CATASQGNTEAFF	TGTGCCACCGCCTCACAGGGAAACACTGAAGCTTTCTTT
-	TRBD1	TRBV7-2	TRBJ1-6	CASSRGQEDSYNSPLHF	TGTGCCAGCAGCCGCGGACAGGAAGACTCCTATAATTCACCCCTCCACTTT
-	-	TRBV25-1	TRBJ2-1	CASSEQGNEQFF	TGTGCCAGCAGTGAACAGGGGAATGAGCAGTTCTTC
-	-	TRBV5-1	TRBJ1-1	CASSLDIGGPTEAFF	TGCGCCAGCAGCCTGGATATCGGGGGGCCCACTGAAGCTTTCTTT
-	-	TRBV2	TRBJ1-6	CARKTDNPSPLHF	TGTGCCAGAAAGACAGACAATCCTTCACCCCTCCACTTT
-	-	TRBV27	TRBJ1-1	CASSGRGGRGEAFF	TGTGCCAGCAGTGGTAGGGGGGGAAGAGGTGAAGCTTTCTTT
-	-	TRBV10-2	TRBJ1-4	CASSENLLGVNEKLFF	TGCGCCAGCAGTGAGAATCTTTTGGGGGTTAATGAAAAACTGTTTTTT
-	TRBD1	TRBV5-1	TRBJ1-2	CASSSRSTGGDGYTF	TGCGCCAGCAGCTCGAGGTCAACAGGGGGCGATGGCTACACCTTC
-	TRBD1	TRBV10-3	TRBJ2-7	CAISESGQGQDYEQYF	TGTGCCATCAGTGAGTCGGGACAGGGGCAGGACTACGAGCAGTACTTC
-	-	TRBV5-6	TRBJ1-5	CASSLGDQPQHF	TGTGCCAGCAGCTTGGGGGATCAGCCCCAGCATTTT
-	-	TRBV24-1	TRBJ1-5	CATSAAGNQPQHF	TGTGCCACCAGTGCGGCAGGGAATCAGCCCCAGCATTTT
-	TRBD2	TRBV29-1	TRBJ2-2	CSVEGGGRDGELFF	TGCAGCGTTGAAGGCGGGGGGCGAGATGGGGAGCTGTTTTTT
-	-	TRBV7-2	TRBJ2-1	CASSLIGSSYNEQFF	TGTGCCAGCAGCTTAATAGGGAGCTCCTACAATGAGCAGTTCTTC
-	-	TRBV6-6	TRBJ1-3	CASSRAGQRTGNTIYF	TGTGCCAGCAGTAGGGCGGGGCAGAGGACTGGAAACACCATATATTTT
-	TRBD1	TRBV7-2	TRBJ1-3	CASSKDRGSGNTIYF	TGTGCCAGCAGCAAAGACAGGGGCTCCGGAAACACCATATATTTT
once	TRBD1	TRBV2	TRBJ1-5	CASSGPTGQGTKDNQPQHF	TGTGCCAGCAGTGGACCCACCGGACAGGGGACGAAGGACAATCAGCCCCAGCATTTT
-	-	TRBV7-2	TRBJ1-2	CASSLSSGSFYGYTF	TGTGCCAGCAGCTTGTCCTCAGGATCCTTCTATGGCTACACCTTC
-	TRBD1	TRBV14	TRBJ1-4	CASSSRDRASEKLFF	TGTGCCAGCAGTTCCCGGGACAGGGCAAGTGAAAAACTGTTTTTT
once	-	TRBV30	TRBJ1-5	CAWSTGGYSNQPQHF	TGTGCCTGGAGTACGGGTGGGTATAGCAATCAGCCCCAGCATTTT
-	-	TRBV11-2	TRBJ1-1	CASSPVEQRTFF	TGTGCCAGCAGCCCCGTTGAACAGCGTACTTTCTTT
-	TRBD2	TRBV27	TRBJ2-4	CASSFLVAGGKNIQYF	TGTGCCAGCAGTTTTTTAGTAGCGGGGGGCAAAAACATTCAGTACTTC
-	-	TRBV7-9	TRBJ2-7	CASSPGSGEQYF	TGTGCCAGCAGCCCGGGGAGCGGGGAGCAGTACTTC
-	-	TRBV7-6	TRBJ2-2	CASSAGIGTGELFF	TGTGCCAGCAGCGCGGGGATCGGGACCGGGGAGCTGTTTTTT
-	-	TRBV14	TRBJ1-3	CASSSSGGNTIYF	TGTGCCAGCAGCTCAAGTGGTGGAAACACCATATATTTT
once	-	TRBV19	TRBJ1-2	CASIGTPNDRYGYTF	TGTGCCAGTATTGGGACCCCGAATGACCGGTATGGCTACACCTTC
once	TRBD2	TRBV15	TRBJ2-7	CATSRDGGGEQYF	TGTGCCACCAGCAGAGATGGGGGGGGAGAGCAGTACTTC